This T cell receptor (beta chain) was sequenced in a study of a mutant IDH1 vaccine in newly diagnosed glioma. Whole-study context: Treated patients had a mean age of approximately 41 years and a sex split that was around 60% male and 37.5% female. Most had both radiotherapy and temozolomide beforehand; others had only one.

This clone is medium-sized (0.01 to 0.1%) in the sample. No antigen is known for it. Sequencing was performed with immunoSEQ multiplex PCR; in TCRdb, only in-frame clones are kept and a portion is missing. In the table there are about 42,000 clones, 75% to 85% of which are singletons. Time point here: week 35, safety follow-up. It was 300 ug of mutant IDH1 20-mer peptide that made up each vaccine dose, given with topical imiquimod. Newly diagnosed WHO grade 3 or 4 IDH1-mutant, ATRX-lost astrocytomas were identified in the donors. Trimming at V came to 3 bases and at J to 2 bases, leaving 0 bases not matched to a gene. Per the germline V gene, CDR1 is MNHEY and CDR2 is SMNVEV (reference sequence). The CDR3 has 13 amino acids. Study results and limitations: There seemed to be no relation between pseudoprogression and changes in top peripheral T cell clonotypes.

The material was PBMCs, obtained from a glioma patient whose treatment included an IDH1 peptide vaccine. The J gene is TRBJ1-2, the V gene TRBV27, with TRBD1 identical over 7 bases. The sequence came from a woman aged 45 to 65 with glioma. The CDR3 DNA reads as TGTGCCAGCAGTTTGGGACAGAACTATGGCTACACCTTC. This translates into CASSLGQNYGYTF.